A single TCR beta chain is shown here with its context. TCRdb's table, derived via immunoSEQ multiplex PCR, lists solely in-frame clones and lacks some. The sample includes about 58,000 clones, roughly 94% of them seen just once. The data were obtained in a study of control samples from healthy donors and cancer patients. Germline V gene lookup returns CDR1 LNHDA and CDR2 SQIVND (reference sequence). Between the trimmed V and J ends, which lost 4 bases and 14 bases, there was a span of 11 bases. The CDR3 has 11 residues. Sequences were obtained from blood. The J gene is TRBJ1-4, the V gene TRBV19, with D unclear. The source is a young man in good health. Here the CDR3 reads CASSNDAGLFF. The CDR3 nucleotides are TGTGCCAGTAGTAACGACGCGGGGCTGTTTTTT.